This T cell receptor beta chain was sequenced during a study of T cells in severe cutaneous drug reactions (dated by TCRdb to about 2019). Regarding the complete study: Recruitment took place between the early 2010s and the late 2010s, drawing patients from Taiwan, Thailand and a European registry network. Enrollment was limited to patients whose SJS/TEN or DRESS diagnosis was probable or definite according to RegiSCAR criteria. The culprit drug was assigned using the Naranjo algorithm and the ALDEN drug causality algorithm. Biological samples, such as blister fluids/cells and PBMC, were collected from patients during the acute or recovery stage. Bulk TCR sequencing was combined with single-cell sequencing, quantitative PCR validation, functional assays and transgenic mouse experiments. The libraries were made with iRepertoire multiplex PCR, and the authors referred to a comparison in which iRepertoire and 5' RACE methods, with or without UMI, captured abundant clonotypes to a similar degree.

Concerning this clonotype itself: Its antigen is currently not known.

Sequenced donors were patients with carbamazepine-induced Stevens-Johnson syndrome or toxic epidermal necrolysis (CBZ-SJS/TEN). Next-generation sequencing was used to profile the T cell receptor repertoires of patients with drug-induced severe cutaneous adverse reactions in a search for drug-specific clonotypes. The RNA was isolated from either blister cells of skin lesions or peripheral blood mononuclear cells. Library preparation used the iRepertoire multiplex PCR system with TCR subtype-specific primers for both bulk and single-cell sequencing. Multiplex PCR with primers targeting V, D and J gene regions was used to generate bulk TCR beta libraries. Bulk TCR library preparation used roughly 95-550 ng of RNA per sample as input. Bulk TCR beta amplicons were sequenced on an Illumina MiSeq. In the paper's pipeline: Sample misassignments and low-quality sequencing reads were filtered out during quality control steps. CDR3 was defined as the amino acids lying between the Y[YFLI]C motif of the V-gene and the [FW]GXGT motif of the J-segment. CDR3 clonotypes and TRBV and TRBJ gene assignments were based on the IMGT database. TRBV expression in each sample was normalized to the mean of the same gene in PBMC from 40 to 50 healthy donors. TCRdb reprocessed the raw reads; every CDR3 protein sequence is a single record, and DNA is not supplied. The V and J calls reflect TCRdb's pipeline rather than the authors' work. This sample's clone table shows about 10,000 distinct CDR3 sequences. Jointly, the top ten make up under 25% of the sample.

The CDR1 and CDR2 encoded by the germline V gene (reference sequence) are DFQATT and SNEGSKA. The CDR3, cysteine through phenylalanine, is 18 amino acids long. No DNA sequence was recorded. General conclusions and limits of the study: All seven CBZ-SJS/TEN blister samples contained a public TCRbeta CDR3 (mean approximately 13%), which was undetectable or scarce in tolerant-control and healthy-donor PBMC. The authors noted that whether the public TCR generalizes to SJS/TEN caused by other drugs still needs further study. CBZ-SJS/TEN patients showed strongly increased TRBV12-4 usage, with averages of approximately 32% in blister cells and approximately 5.2% in PBMC.

This TCR was sampled from a human donor with Stevens-Johnson syndrome, a severe cutaneous drug reaction. The chain was built from TRBV20-1 and TRBJ2-1; TCRdb's assignment of TRBD1 cannot be checked, as there is no DNA. Input material: cells from a skin blister. The cell subset or site label on this specimen signifies: unsorted cells from skin lesion blisters. This receptor has the CDR3 CSAREGPGETLDYNEQFF.